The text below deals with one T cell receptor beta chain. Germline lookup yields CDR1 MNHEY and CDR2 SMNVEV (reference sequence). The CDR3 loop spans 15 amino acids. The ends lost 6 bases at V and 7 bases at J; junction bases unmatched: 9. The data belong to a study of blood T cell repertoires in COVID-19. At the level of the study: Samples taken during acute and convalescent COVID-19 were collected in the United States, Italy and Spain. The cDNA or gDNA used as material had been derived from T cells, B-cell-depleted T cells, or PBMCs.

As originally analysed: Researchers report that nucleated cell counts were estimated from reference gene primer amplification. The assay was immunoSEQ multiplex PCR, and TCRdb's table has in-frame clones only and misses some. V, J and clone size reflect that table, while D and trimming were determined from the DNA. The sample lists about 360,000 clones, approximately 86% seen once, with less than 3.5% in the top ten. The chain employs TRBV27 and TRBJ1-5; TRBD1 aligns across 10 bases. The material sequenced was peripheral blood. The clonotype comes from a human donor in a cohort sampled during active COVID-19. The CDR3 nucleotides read TGTGCCAGCAGACCGACAGGGGGCAGTGGGCAGCCCCAGCATTTT. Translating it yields CASRPTGGSGQPQHF.